This TCR beta chain was obtained from a study of blood T cell repertoires in COVID-19 (TCRdb year 2020). Some background on the complete study: Samples covering the acute and convalescent phases of COVID-19 were provided by collaborators in the United States, Italy and Spain. The prospective study material was composed of cDNA or gDNA derived from T cells, B-cell-depleted T cells, or PBMCs. Deeply sampled blood TCRbeta repertoires from subjects exposed to, actively infected with, or recovered from COVID-19 were included in the dataset. A freely available public database, intended as a resource for researchers studying the immune response to SARS-CoV-2, is where the repertoires were released. Samples were obtained from the ongoing ImmuneRACE study (first 160 participants) and from 1,254 subjects provided by 6 global collaborators. The sample metadata nearly always contained a de-identified subject ID, COVID-19 status, age in years and sex. Where available, HLA class I and class II types were taken from metadata supplied by the sample provider and were not determined by assay-based typing. What the study reported, not specific to this receptor: Clinical and demographic metadata were provided uncurated, with the amount varying by source and participant.

This clone was seen a single time. There is no known antigen for this receptor. Base qualities are not recorded, but no much larger clone differs from it by a single base. Counted from cysteine to phenylalanine, this CDR3 has 16 amino acids. The retained sequence is limited to the CDR3, 48 bases, with the frame set at the first base. The germline V gene yields SGDLS for CDR1 and YYNGEE for CDR2. The trim is 5 bases for V and 9 bases for J, with a gap of 21 bases between the germline ends. The collaborating institutions used their own protocols to collect whole blood in K2EDTA tubes. Collaborator samples were shipped for TCRbeta analysis as frozen whole blood, isolated PBMCs, or DNA extracted from either sample type. TCRbeta CDR3 regions were amplified from genomic DNA by means of the immunoSEQ Assay, a bias-controlled multiplex PCR. The paper's data handling went like this. The number of nucleated cells in each sample was estimated by amplification of reference gene primers within the assay. Sequence reads were collapsed and filtered to measure the absolute abundance of every unique TCRbeta CDR3 rearrangement. For each sample, productive Simpson clonality was calculated as the square root of Simpson's diversity index across productive rearrangements. TCRdb mirrors the immuneACCESS table, restricted to in-frame sequences. Some clones are absent from its copies; in checked studies, under half trace to an unresolved V gene, and the reason for the others is unknown. V and J calls and clone size come straight from that table; D and trimming were deduced from the DNA. A total of 300,000 to 350,000 clones appear in this sample, around 90% of them only once. The ten largest clonotypes hold about 2.5% of the sample.

The sequencing sample was made of peripheral blood. The chain is assembled from TRBV9 and TRBJ1-6; the D gene is not confidently resolved. This clonotype was obtained from a man younger than 35 with active or convalescent COVID-19. The DNA sequence reads TGTGCCAGCAGTCCCTACAATGGAGCAAACGCTTCACCCCTCCACTTT. Its protein reads: CASSPYNGANASPLHF.